This paragraph covers one T cell receptor (beta chain) sequence. In the PCR, 60 Vbeta and 13 Jbeta primers were used. Here immunoSEQ multiplex PCR was the method, and the copy in TCRdb shows in-frame clones only, minus some. There are 150,000 to 200,000 clones in the sample; 80% to 90% occur only once, and roughly 1.7% lies in the top ten. CDR3 length: 13 residues. Trimming took off 4 bases at V and 1 base at J, with 7 bases between the two ends. Germline CDR1 is SGHVS and CDR2 is FNYEAQ. The record originates from a study of cytomegalovirus exposure and HLA in healthy donors. This TCR was recovered from a man in his forties or fifties in good health and CMV-seropositive. This chain links TRBV7-6 with TRBJ1-1; D call uncertain. Sequencing used PBMCs. CDR3 amino acids: CASSSGQNTEAFF. The DNA of the CDR3 is TGTGCCAGCAGCTCTGGGCAGAACACTGAAGCTTTCTTT. Filled out from reference TRBV7-6 and TRBJ1-1, the complete variable domain reads GAGVSQSPRYKVTKRGQDVALRCDPISGHVSLYWYRQALGQGPEFLTYFNYEAQQDKSGLPNDRFSAERPEGSISTLTIQRTEQRDSAMYRCASSSGQNTEAFFGQGTRLTVV.